The source of this T cell receptor beta chain is a study of regulatory T cells in long-lasting Graves disease. Study-level findings and limits: Exclusively peripheral blood, rather than thyroid tissue, was studied. Persistent patients had more shared public clonotypes (2,741) than new patients (approximately 970).

With V trimmed by 10 bases and J by 10 bases, 9 bases remained unmatched. There are 13 residues in the CDR3. Germline assignment: CDR1 LNHDA and CDR2 SQIVND (reference sequence). With respect to this clonotype: Its antigen is as yet unknown.

The time point is: persistent/refractory GD, antithyroid drugs over 5 years with positive TRAb. Scientists built the TCR library using RNA that was extracted from PBMCs. Construction of the TCR beta libraries employed iRepertoire HTBI primers in conjunction with Arm-PCR of CDR3 regions. One entry per CDR3 protein, called by TCRdb with MiXCR from the multiplex PCR reads. The sample contains around 460,000 distinct CDR3 sequences, 20% to 25% of which appear only once. V usage is TRBV19 and J usage is TRBJ1-6, with 8 nucleotides matching TRBD1. The receptor was isolated from a female donor with Graves disease. The specimen comprised peripheral blood mononuclear cells (PBMCs), sampled when the disease was refractory, from a patient treated with antithyroid drugs. The CDR3 DNA follows: TGTGCCACCTCGGGACAGGAGAACTCACCCCTCCACTTT. Its translation is CATSGQENSPLHF.